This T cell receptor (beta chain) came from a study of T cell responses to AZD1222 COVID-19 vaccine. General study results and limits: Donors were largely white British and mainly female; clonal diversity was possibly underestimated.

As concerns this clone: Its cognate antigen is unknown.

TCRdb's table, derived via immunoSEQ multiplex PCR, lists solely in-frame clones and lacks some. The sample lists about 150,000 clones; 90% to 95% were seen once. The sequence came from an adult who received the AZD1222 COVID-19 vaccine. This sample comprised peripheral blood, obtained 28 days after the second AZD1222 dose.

CDR3 coding DNA: TGTGCCAGCAGCCAAGAGCACGGGGGTCGTACCGGGGAGCTGTTTTTT. It codes for CASSQEHGGRTGELFF. The V gene is TRBV4-2, the J gene TRBJ2-2; TRBD2 is a possible D gene (6 bases). Germline V gene lookup returns CDR1 LGHNA and CDR2 YNFKEQ. The CDR3 runs to 16 residues. Trimming took 0 bases from V and 5 from J, leaving 13 bases between them.